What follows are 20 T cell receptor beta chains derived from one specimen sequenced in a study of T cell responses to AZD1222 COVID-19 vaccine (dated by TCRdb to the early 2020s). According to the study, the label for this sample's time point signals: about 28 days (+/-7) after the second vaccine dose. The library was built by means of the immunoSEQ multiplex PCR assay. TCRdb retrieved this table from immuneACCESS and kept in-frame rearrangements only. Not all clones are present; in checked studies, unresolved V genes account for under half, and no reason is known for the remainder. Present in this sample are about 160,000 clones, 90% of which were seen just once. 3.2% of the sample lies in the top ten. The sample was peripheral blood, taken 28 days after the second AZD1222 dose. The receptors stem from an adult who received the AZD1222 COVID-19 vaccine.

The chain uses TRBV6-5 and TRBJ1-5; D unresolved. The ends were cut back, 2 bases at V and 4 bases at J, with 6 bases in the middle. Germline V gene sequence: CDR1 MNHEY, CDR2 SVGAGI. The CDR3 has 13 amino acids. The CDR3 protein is CASSYRRNQPQHF. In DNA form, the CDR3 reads TGTGCCAGCAGTTACAGAAGGAATCAGCCCCAGCATTTT.

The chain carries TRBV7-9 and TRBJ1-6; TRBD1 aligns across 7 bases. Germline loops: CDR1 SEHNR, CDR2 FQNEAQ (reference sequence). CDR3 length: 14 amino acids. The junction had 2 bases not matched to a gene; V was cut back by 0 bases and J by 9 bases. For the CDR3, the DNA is TGTGCCAGCAGCTTAGCGACAGGGTTTTCACCCCTCCACTTT. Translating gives CASSLATGFSPLHF.

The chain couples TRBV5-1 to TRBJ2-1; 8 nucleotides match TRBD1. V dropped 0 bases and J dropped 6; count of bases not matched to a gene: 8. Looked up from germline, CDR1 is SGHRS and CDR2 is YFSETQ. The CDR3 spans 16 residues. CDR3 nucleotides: TGCGCCAGCAGCTTGGCCGGCCAGGGGGCGATCAATGAGCAGTTCTTC. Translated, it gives CASSLAGQGAINEQFF.

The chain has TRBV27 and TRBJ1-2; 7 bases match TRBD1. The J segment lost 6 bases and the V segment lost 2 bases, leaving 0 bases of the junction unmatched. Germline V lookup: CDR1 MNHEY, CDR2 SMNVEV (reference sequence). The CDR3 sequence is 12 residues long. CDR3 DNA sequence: TGTGCCAGCAGTTTACAGGGGGATGGCTACACCTTC. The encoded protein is CASSLQGDGYTF.

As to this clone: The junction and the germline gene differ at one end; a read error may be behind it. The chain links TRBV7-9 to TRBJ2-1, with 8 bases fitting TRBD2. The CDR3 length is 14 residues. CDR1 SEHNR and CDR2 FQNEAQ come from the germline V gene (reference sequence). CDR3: CASTPGGSFNEQFF. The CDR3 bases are TGTGCCAGCACCCCGGGGGGGTCCTTCAATGAGCAGTTCTTC.

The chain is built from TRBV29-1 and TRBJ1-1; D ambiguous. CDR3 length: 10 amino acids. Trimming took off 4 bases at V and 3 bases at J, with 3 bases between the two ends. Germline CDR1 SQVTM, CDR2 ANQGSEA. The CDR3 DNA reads TGCAGCGTTGCGGACACTGAAGCTTTCTTT. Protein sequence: CSVADTEAFF.

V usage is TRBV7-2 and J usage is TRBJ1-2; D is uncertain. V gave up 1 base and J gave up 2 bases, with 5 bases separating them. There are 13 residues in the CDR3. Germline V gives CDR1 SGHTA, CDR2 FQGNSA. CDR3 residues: CASSLDGNYGYTF. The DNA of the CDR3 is TGTGCCAGCAGCTTAGACGGGAACTATGGCTACACCTTC.

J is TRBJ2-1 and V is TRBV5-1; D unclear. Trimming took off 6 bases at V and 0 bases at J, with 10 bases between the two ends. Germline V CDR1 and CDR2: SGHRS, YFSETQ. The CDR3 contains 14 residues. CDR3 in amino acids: CASNAPSSYNEQFF. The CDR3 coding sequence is TGCGCCAGCAACGCGCCCAGCTCCTACAATGAGCAGTTCTTC.

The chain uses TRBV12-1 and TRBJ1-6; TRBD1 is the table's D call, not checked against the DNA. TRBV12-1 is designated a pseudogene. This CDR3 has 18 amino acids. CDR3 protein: CATTRLRQESSYNSPLHF. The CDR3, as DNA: TGTGCCACCACCCGCCTCAGACAGGAGAGCTCCTATAATTCACCCCTCCACTTT.

CDR3 coding DNA: TGTGCCAGCAGCTTAAGAATCCCAGAGCAGTTCTTC. Its translation: CASSLRIPEQFF. The gene calls are TRBV11-2 and TRBJ2-1, with D uncertain. Per the germline V gene, CDR1 is SGHAT and CDR2 is FQNNGV. This CDR3 has 12 residues. Trimming took off 2 bases at V and 10 bases at J, with 9 bases between the two ends. The variable domain in full, with the rest retrieved from reference TRBV11-2 and TRBJ2-1, is EAGVAQSPRYKIIEKRQSVAFWCNPISGHATLYWYQQILGQGPKLLIQFQNNGVVDDSQLPKDRFSAERLKGVDSTLKIQPAKLEDSAVYLCASSLRIPEQFFGPGTRLTVL.

The CDR3 is CASGLDGGAGANVLTF. The CDR3 nucleotides are TGTGCTAGTGGTTTGGATGGGGGCGCTGGGGCCAACGTCCTGACTTTC. The chain recombines TRBV12-5 with TRBJ2-6, with D perhaps matching TRBD1 (6 bases). Trimming shortened V by 1 base and J by 2 bases, and 9 bases separated the two germline ends. The CDR3 spans 16 residues. Germline V lookup: CDR1 LGHNT, CDR2 FRNRAP.

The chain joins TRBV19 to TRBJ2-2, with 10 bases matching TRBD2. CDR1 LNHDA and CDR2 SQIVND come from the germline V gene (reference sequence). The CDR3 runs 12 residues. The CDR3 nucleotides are TGTGCAGGGACTAGCGACGCCGGGGAGCTGTTTTTT. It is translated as CAGTSDAGELFF. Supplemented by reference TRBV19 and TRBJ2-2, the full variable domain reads DGGITQSPKYLFRKEGQNVTLSCEQNLNHDAMYWYRQDPGQGLRLIYYSQIVNDFQKGDIAEGYSVSREKKESFPLTVTSAQKNPTAFYLCAGTSDAGELFFGEGSRLTVL.

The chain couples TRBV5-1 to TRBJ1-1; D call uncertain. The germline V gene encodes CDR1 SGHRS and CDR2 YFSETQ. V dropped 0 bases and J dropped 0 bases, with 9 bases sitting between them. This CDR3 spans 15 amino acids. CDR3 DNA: TGCGCCAGCAGCTTGGATGGGTTTGTGAACACTGAAGCTTTCTTT. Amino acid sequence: CASSLDGFVNTEAFF.

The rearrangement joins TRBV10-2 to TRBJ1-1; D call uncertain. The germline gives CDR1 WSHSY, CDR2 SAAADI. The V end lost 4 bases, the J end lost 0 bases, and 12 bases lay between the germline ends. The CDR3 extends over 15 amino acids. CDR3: CASSGAIDMNTEAFF. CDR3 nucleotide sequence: TGCGCCAGCAGTGGGGCAATCGATATGAACACTGAAGCTTTCTTT.

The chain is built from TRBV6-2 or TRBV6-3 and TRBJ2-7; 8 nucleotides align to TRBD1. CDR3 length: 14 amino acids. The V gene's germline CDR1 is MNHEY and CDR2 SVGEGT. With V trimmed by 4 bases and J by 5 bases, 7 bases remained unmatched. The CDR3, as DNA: TGTGCCAGCAGTTGGAGACAGGGGCCCGACGAGCAGTACTTC. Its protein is CASSWRQGPDEQYF.

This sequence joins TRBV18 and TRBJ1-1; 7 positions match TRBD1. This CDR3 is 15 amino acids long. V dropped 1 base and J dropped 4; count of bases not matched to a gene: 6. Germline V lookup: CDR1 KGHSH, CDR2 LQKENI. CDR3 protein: CASSPQGAGGTEAFF. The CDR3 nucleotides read TGTGCCAGCTCACCACAGGGGGCTGGGGGCACTGAAGCTTTCTTT.

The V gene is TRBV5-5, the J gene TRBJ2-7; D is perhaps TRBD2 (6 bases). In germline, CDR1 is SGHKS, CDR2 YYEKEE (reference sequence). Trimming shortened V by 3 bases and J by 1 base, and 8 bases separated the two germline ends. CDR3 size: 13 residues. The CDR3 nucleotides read TGTGCCAGCAGCTGGGGACTTTCCTACGAGCAGTACTTC. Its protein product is CASSWGLSYEQYF.

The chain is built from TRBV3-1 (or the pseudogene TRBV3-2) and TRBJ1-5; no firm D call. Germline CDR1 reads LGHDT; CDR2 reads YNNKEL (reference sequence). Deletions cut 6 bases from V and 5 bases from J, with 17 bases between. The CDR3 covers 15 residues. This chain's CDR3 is CASRPTPQSHQPQHF. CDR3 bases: TGTGCCAGCAGACCAACCCCGCAGTCCCATCAGCCCCAGCATTTT.

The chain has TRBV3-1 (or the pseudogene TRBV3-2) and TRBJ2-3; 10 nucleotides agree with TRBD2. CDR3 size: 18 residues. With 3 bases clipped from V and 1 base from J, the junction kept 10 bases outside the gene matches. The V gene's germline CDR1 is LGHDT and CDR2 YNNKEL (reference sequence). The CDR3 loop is CASSHVGSGRAGTDTQYF. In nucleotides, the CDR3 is TGTGCCAGCAGCCACGTTGGGAGCGGGAGGGCCGGCACAGATACGCAGTATTTT.

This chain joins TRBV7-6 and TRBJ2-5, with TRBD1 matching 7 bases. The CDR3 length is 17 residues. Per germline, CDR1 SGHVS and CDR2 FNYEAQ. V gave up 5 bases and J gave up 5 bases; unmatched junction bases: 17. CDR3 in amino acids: CASSALRQGFLVETQYF. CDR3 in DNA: TGTGCCAGCAGCGCACTGAGACAGGGATTTTTAGTGGAGACCCAGTACTTC.